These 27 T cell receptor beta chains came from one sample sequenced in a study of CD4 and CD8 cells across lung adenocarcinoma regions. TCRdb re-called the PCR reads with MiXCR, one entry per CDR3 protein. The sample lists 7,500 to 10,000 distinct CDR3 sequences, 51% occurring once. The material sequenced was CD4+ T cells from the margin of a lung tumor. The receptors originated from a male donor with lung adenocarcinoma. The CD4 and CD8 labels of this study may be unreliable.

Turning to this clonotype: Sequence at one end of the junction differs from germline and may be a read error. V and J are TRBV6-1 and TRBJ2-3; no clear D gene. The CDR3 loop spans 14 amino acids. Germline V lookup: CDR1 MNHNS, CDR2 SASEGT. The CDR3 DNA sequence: TGTGCCAGCAGTGCGACTCAGAGCATAGATACGCAGTATTTT. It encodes CASSATQSIDTQYF.

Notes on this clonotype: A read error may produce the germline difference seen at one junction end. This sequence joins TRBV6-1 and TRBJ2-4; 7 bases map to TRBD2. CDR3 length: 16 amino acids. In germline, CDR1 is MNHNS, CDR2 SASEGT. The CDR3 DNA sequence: TGTGCGAGCAGCGTCGCGGGGGTGGGACCCAAAGACACTCAGTACTTC. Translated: CASSVAGVGPKDTQYF.

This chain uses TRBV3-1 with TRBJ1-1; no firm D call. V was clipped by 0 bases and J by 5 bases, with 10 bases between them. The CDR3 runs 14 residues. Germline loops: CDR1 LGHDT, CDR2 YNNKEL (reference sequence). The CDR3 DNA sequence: TGTGCCAGCAGCCAAGAATGGGTAGGTACTGAAGCTTTCTTT. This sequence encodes CASSQEWVGTEAFF.

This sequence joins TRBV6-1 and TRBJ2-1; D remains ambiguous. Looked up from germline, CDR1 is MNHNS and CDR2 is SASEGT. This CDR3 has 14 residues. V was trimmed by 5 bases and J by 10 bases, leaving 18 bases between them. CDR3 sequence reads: CASSPRSPPYEQFF. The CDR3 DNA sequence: TGTGCCAGCAGTCCACGGAGTCCACCCTACGAGCAGTTCTTC.

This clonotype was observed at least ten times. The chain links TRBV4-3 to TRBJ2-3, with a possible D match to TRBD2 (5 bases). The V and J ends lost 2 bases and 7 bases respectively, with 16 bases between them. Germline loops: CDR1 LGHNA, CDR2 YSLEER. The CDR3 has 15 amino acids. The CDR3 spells CASSQSVTTQYTQYF. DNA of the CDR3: TGCGCCAGCAGCCAAAGTGTGACTACCCAGTATACGCAGTATTTT.

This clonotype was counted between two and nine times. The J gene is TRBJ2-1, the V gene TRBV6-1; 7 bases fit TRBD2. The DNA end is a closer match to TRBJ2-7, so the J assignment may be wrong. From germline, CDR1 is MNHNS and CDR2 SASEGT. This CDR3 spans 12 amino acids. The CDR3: CASRGGTYEQYF. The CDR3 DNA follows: TGTGCCAGCAGGGGGGGGACCTACGAGCAGTACTTC.

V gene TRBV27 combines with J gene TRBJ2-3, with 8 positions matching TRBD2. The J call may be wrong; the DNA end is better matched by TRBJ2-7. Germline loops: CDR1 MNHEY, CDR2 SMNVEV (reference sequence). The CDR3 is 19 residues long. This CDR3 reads CASRATGGAGESGTDTQYF. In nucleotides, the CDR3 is TGTGCCAGCAGAGCCACGGGGGGAGCGGGGGAGTCTGGCACAGATACGCAGTACTTC.

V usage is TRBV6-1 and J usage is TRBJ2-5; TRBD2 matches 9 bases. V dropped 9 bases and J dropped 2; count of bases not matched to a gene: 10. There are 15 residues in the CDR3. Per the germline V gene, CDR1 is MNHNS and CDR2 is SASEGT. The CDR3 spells CARGVASGEQETQYF. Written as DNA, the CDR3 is TGTGCCAGGGGTGTGGCTAGCGGGGAGCAAGAGACCCAGTACTTC.

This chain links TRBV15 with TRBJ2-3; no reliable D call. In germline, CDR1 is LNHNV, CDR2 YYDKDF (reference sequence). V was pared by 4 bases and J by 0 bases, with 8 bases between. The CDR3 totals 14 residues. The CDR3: CATSTQYSTDTQYF. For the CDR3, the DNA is TGTGCCACCAGCACCCAGTATAGCACAGATACGCAGTATTTT.

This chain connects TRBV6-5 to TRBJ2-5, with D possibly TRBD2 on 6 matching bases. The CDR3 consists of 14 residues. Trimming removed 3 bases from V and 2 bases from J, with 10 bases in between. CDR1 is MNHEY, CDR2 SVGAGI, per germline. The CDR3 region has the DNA TGTGCCAGCAGTTATTCGGCGGGACAAGAGACCCAGTACTTC. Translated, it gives CASSYSAGQETQYF.

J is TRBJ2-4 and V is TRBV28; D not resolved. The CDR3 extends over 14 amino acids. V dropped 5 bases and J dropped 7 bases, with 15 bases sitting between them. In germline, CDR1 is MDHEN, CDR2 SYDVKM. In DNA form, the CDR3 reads TGTGCCAGCAGTCTGTACCAACAAGTTAACATTCAGTACTTC. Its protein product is CASSLYQQVNIQYF.

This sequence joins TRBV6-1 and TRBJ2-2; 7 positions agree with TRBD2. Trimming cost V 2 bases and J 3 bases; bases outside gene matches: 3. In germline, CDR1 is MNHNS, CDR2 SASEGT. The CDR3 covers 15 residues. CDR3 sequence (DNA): TGTGCCAGCAGTGAAAGTGGGGGGGACACCGGGGAGCTGTTTTTT. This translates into CASSESGGDTGELFF.

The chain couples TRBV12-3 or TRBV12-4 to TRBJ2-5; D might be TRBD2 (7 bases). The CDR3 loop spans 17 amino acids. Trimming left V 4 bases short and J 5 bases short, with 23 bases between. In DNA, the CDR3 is TGTGCCAGCAGTTCGGGCCGTTGGGGGGGCAGCGGGGAGACCCAGTACTTC. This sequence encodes CASSSGRWGGSGETQYF.

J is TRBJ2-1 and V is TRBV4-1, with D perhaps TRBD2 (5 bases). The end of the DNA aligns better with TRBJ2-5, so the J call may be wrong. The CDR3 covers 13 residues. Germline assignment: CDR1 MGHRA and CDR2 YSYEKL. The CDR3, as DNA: TGCGCCAGCAGCCCGGACTTGGGGGAGACCCAGTACTTC. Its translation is CASSPDLGETQYF.

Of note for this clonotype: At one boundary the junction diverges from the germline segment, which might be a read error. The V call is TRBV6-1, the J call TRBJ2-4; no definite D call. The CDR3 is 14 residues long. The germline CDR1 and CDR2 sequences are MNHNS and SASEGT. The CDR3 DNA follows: TGTGCCAGCAGCGCACCCACAGCCAAAGACATGCAGTACTTT. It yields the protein CASSAPTAKDMQYF.

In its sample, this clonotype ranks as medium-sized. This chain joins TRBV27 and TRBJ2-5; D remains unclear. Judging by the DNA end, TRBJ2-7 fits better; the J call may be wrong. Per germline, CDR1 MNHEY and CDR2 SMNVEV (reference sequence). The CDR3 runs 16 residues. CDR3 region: CASSLSSGGVPYEQYF. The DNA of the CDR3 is TGTGCCAGCAGTTTATCCTCGGGTGGAGTACCCTACGAGCAGTACTTC.

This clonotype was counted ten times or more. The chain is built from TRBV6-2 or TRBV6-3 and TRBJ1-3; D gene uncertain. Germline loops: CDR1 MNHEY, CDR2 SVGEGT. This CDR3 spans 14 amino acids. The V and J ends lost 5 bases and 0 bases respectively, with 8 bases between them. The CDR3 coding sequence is TGTGCCAGCAGTCAGGAGTACTCTGGAAACACCATATATTTT. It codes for CASSQEYSGNTIYF.

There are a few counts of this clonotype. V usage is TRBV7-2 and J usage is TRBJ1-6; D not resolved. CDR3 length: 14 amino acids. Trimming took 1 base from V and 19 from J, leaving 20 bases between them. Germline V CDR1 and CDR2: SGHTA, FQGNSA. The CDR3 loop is CASSLGRVSYEQHF. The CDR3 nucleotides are TGTGCCAGCAGCTTAGGTAGGGTATCCTACGAGCAGCACTTT.

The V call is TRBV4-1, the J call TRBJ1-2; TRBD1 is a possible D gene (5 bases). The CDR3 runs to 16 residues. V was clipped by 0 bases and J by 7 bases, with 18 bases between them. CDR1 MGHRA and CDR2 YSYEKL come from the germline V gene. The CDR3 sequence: CASSQEFGRAPGGYTF. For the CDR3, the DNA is TGCGCCAGCAGCCAAGAATTCGGCAGGGCCCCGGGTGGCTACACCTTC.

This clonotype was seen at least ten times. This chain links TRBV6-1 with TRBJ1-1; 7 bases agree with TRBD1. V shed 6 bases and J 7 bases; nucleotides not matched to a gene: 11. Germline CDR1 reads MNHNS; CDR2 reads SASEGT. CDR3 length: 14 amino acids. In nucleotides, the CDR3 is TGTGCCAGCAGCTCTCCTGGGACAGTTATTGAAGCTTTCTTT. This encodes CASSSPGTVIEAFF.

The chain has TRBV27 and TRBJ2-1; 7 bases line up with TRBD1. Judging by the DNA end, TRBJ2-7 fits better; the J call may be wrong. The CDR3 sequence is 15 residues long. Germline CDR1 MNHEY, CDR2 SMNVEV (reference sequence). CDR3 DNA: TGTGCCAGCAGTTTGGACGGGACAGATCTCTACGAGCAGTACTTC. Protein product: CASSLDGTDLYEQYF.

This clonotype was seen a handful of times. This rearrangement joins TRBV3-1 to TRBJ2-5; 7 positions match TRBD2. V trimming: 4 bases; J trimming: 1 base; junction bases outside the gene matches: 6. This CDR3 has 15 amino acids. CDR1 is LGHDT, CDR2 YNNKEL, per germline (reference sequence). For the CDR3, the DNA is TGTGCCAGCAGCCCTAGACTAGCCGTCCAAGAGACCCAGTACTTC. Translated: CASSPRLAVQETQYF.

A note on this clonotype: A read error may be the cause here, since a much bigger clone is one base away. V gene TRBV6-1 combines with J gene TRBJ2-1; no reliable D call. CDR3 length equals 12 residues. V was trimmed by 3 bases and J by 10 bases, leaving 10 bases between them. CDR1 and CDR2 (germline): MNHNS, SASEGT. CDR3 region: CASSDYTYEQFF. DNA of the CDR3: TGTGCCAGCAGTGACTACACCTACGAGCAGTTCTTC.

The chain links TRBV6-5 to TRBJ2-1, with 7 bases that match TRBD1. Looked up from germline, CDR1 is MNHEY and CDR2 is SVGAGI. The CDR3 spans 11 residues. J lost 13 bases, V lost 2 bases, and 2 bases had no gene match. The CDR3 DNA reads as TGTGCCAGCAGTTACCAGGGGGTCCAGTTCTTC. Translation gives CASSYQGVQFF.

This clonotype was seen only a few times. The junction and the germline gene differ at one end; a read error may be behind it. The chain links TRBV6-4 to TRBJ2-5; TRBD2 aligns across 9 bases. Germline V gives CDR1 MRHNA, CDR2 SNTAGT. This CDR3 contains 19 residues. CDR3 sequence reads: CASSLTAGSGGRDQETQYF. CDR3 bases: TGTGCCAGCAGTCTCACGGCGGGTAGCGGGGGACGGGACCAAGAGACCCAGTACTTT.

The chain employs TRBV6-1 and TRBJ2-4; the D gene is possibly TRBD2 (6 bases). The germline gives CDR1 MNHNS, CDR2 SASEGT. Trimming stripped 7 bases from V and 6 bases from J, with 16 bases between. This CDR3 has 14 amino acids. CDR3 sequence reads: CASTGRRGTNIQYF. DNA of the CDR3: TGTGCCAGCACGGGGAGGAGAGGCACAAACATTCAGTACTTC.

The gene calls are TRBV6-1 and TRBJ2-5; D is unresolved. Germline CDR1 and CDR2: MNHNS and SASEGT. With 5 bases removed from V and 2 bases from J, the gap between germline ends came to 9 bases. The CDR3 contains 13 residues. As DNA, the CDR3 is TGTGCCAGCAGTAGATCTCTTCAAGAGACCCAGTACTTC. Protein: CASSRSLQETQYF.